The entry that follows covers one TCR beta chain sequence. Its antigen is unknown. This record belongs to a study of cytomegalovirus exposure and HLA in healthy donors. Assay used: immunoSEQ multiplex PCR; TCRdb lists only in-frame clones, some missing. The table records approximately 88,000 clones, approximately 96% of them present only once. CDR3 length: 15 residues. Deletions cut 0 bases from V and 1 base from J, with 10 bases between. General observations from the study: Reports indicated that the classifier achieved high specificity and sensitivity in diagnosing cytomegalovirus status. In vitro testing confirmed three CMV-associated chains as specific for CMV antigens. First-cohort TCR clusters were later found to tend to co-occur in the 120 validation repertoires.

Specimen: PBMCs. This chain uses TRBV5-3 with TRBJ1-1; D is uncertain. TRBV5-3 has ORF status, its function being uncertain. This clonotype originated in a woman aged 18-30 years in good health and CMV-seronegative. The CDR3 here is CARSLGSIRNTEAFF. CDR3 sequence (DNA): TGTGCCAGAAGCTTGGGTAGTATTCGGAACACTGAAGCTTTCTTT.